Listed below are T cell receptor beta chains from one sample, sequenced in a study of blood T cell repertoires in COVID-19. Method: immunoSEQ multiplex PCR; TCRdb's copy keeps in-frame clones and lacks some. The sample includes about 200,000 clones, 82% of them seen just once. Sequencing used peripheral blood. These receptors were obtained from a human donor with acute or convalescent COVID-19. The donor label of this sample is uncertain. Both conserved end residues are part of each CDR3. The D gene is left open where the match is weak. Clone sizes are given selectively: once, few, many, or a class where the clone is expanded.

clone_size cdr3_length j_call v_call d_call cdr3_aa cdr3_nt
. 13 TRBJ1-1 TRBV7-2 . CASSFRGETEAFF TGTGCCAGCAGCTTCAGGGGAGAGACTGAAGCTTTCTTT
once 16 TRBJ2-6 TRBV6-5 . CASSYGREAGANVLTF TGTGCCAGCAGTTACGGCAGGGAGGCTGGGGCCAACGTCCTGACTTTC
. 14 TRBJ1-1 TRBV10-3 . CAISGGGPNTEAFF TGTGCCATCAGTGGTGGGGGCCCTAACACTGAAGCTTTCTTT
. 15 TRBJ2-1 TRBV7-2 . CASSSETSTYNEQFF TGTGCCAGCAGCTCGGAGACTAGTACGTACAATGAGCAGTTCTTC
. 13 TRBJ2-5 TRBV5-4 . CASSPGLQETQYF TGTGCCAGCAGCCCCGGTCTCCAAGAGACCCAGTACTTC
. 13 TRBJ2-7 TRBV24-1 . CATSAPGSYEQYF TGTGCCACCAGTGCCCCCGGGTCCTACGAGCAGTACTTC
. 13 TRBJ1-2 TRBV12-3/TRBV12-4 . CASSSRTNYGYTF TGTGCCAGCAGTTCTAGGACTAACTATGGCTACACCTTC
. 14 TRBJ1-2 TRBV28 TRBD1 CASSLESQGGGYTF TGTGCCAGCAGTTTAGAGTCACAGGGGGGAGGCTACACCTTC
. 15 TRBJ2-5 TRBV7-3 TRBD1 CASSLGDRVGETQYF TGTGCCAGCAGCTTAGGGGACAGGGTAGGAGAGACCCAGTACTTC
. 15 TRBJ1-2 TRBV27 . CASSLSSGSYYGYTF TGTGCCAGCAGTTTATCGTCCGGGTCCTACTATGGCTACACCTTC
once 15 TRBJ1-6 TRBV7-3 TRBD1 CASSFTQGVNSPLHF TGTGCCAGCAGCTTCACACAGGGGGTTAATTCACCCCTCCACTTT